One sample yielded the 32 T cell receptor beta chains listed below, sequenced in a study of spatial heterogeneity in lung cancer. TCRdb ran MiXCR on the 5' RACE reads and lists one entry per CDR3 protein. The profile shows about 10,000 distinct CDR3 sequences, roughly 22% of them singletons. The time point here: blood at routine non-recurrence follow-up after resection. The sample was PBMCs, taken at follow-up. The source of these receptors is a male donor with early-stage non-small cell lung cancer.

This clonotype is medium-sized within its sample. The chain is built from TRBV20-1 and TRBJ2-2; 9 bases match TRBD2. Germline loops: CDR1 DFQATT, CDR2 SNEGSKA (reference sequence). The CDR3 extends over 15 amino acids. J lost 7 bases, V lost 3 bases, and 9 bases had no gene match. DNA for the CDR3: TGCAGTGCTAGGTCAGCGGGAGGCCGGAGCGGGGAGCTGTTTTTT. Amino acids: CSARSAGGRSGELFF.

The gene calls are TRBV7-9 and TRBJ1-4, with D unclear. This CDR3 region has 14 residues. The V gene lost 5 bases and the J gene lost 2 bases, with 9 bases spanning the gap. Germline V CDR1 and CDR2: SEHNR, FQNEAQ (reference sequence). CDR3 DNA sequence: TGTGCCAGCAGCCCGCTAAGGACTAATGAAAAACTGTTTTTT. It codes for CASSPLRTNEKLFF.

The rearrangement links TRBV20-1 to TRBJ1-4, with D possibly TRBD1 on 6 matching bases. This CDR3 spans 14 amino acids. Trimming cost V 1 base and J 5 bases, with 11 bases left between them. CDR1 is DFQATT, CDR2 SNEGSKA, per germline (reference sequence). The DNA of the CDR3 is TGCAGTGCTAGAGTGGGACAACAGAATGAAAAACTGTTTTTT. Encoded protein: CSARVGQQNEKLFF.

CDR3 loop: CRATSRTDTQYF. CDR3 nucleotides: TGCAGAGCCACCAGTCGCACAGATACGCAGTATTTT. The chain uses TRBV29-1 and TRBJ2-3; unclear D gene. This CDR3 has 12 amino acids. The germline gives CDR1 SQVTM, CDR2 ANQGSEA.

The sample holds many counts of this clonotype. This chain uses TRBV29-1 with TRBJ2-3; D possibly corresponds to TRBD2 (6 bases). The CDR3 sequence is 15 residues long. V was pared by 3 bases and J by 0 bases, with 13 bases between. The germline V gene has CDR1 SQVTM and CDR2 ANQGSEA. CDR3 DNA: TGCAGCGTTGAGGGGCCGGAGGGTAGCACAGATACGCAGTATTTT. As protein: CSVEGPEGSTDTQYF.

This chain's CDR3 is CASSNRLLNTEAFF. The CDR3 DNA follows: TGTGCCAGCAGCAATCGTCTATTGAACACTGAAGCTTTCTTT. The chain carries TRBV6-2 or TRBV6-3 and TRBJ1-1; D not certain. CDR3 length: 14 residues. V dropped 6 bases and J dropped 0 bases, with 11 bases sitting between them. Germline lookup yields CDR1 MNHEY and CDR2 SVGEGT.

In its sample, this clonotype was seen many times. The genes are TRBV6-5 and TRBJ1-5; D call uncertain. In germline, CDR1 is MNHEY, CDR2 SVGAGI. The CDR3 sequence is 15 residues long. V lost 4 bases and J lost 0, with 10 bases in between. CDR3 in amino acids: CASSLGKYSNQPQHF. The CDR3 nucleotides are TGTGCCAGCAGTTTAGGCAAATATAGCAATCAGCCCCAGCATTTT.

This clonotype was detected many times. J is TRBJ2-7 and V is TRBV11-1; 8 positions match TRBD1. Germline V gives CDR1 SGHAT, CDR2 FQDESV (reference sequence). The junction had 3 bases not matched to a gene; V was cut back by 6 bases and J by 2 bases. The CDR3 totals 13 residues. The CDR3 region is CASSPDRAYEQYF. Written as DNA, the CDR3 is TGTGCCAGCAGTCCGGACAGGGCCTACGAGCAGTACTTC.

This clonotype was detected ten times or more. The genes are TRBV5-1 and TRBJ2-3, with TRBD2 matching over 12 bases. The germline gives CDR1 SGHRS, CDR2 YFSETQ. The length of the CDR3 is 16 residues. With 3 bases clipped from V and 6 bases from J, the junction kept 8 bases outside the gene matches. In DNA, the CDR3 is TGCGCCAGCAGCTGGACCGGGACTAGCGGGTTGGATACGCAGTATTTT. Amino acid sequence: CASSWTGTSGLDTQYF.

V gene TRBV20-1 combines with J gene TRBJ2-7, with 10 bases matching TRBD2. The CDR3 sequence is 14 residues long. CDR1 and CDR2 (germline): DFQATT, SNEGSKA (reference sequence). With 3 bases clipped from V and 7 bases from J, the junction kept 9 bases outside the gene matches. The CDR3 DNA sequence: TGCAGTGCTAGTCCGCCTAGCGGGAGTCGAGAGCAGTACTTC. Protein product: CSASPPSGSREQYF.

This clonotype counts as medium-sized (0.01 to 0.1%). The rearrangement uses TRBV28 and TRBJ2-3; TRBD1 aligns across 9 bases. The CDR3 spans 15 residues. The V gene's germline CDR1 is MDHEN and CDR2 SYDVKM. Trimming took 3 bases from V and 2 from J; bases not matched to a gene: 3. The CDR3 nucleotides are TGTGCCAGCAGTTTGACAGGGGGGCCCACAGATACGCAGTATTTT. Its protein product is CASSLTGGPTDTQYF.

This chain joins TRBV19 and TRBJ2-7; 8 bases align to TRBD1. The CDR3 is 14 residues long. Germline V gene lookup returns CDR1 LNHDA and CDR2 SQIVND (reference sequence). The trim removed 8 bases at V and 3 bases at J, leaving 9 bases unmatched. The CDR3 DNA sequence: TGTGCCAGTCGCGACTCGGACAGGGTCTACGAGCAGTACTTC. This encodes CASRDSDRVYEQYF.

This clonotype appeared once. This rearrangement joins TRBV10-3 to TRBJ2-3, with no clear D. CDR3 length equals 13 residues. Trimming removed 0 bases at V and 4 bases at J, with 5 bases between. The germline CDR1 and CDR2 sequences are ENHRY and SYGVKD. The CDR3 nucleotides are TGTGCCATCAGTGAGTCTGGGGCAGATACGCAGTATTTT. Translated, it gives CAISESGADTQYF.

The table lists this clonotype with a few counts. The chain combines TRBV28 with TRBJ2-4; 8 bases map to TRBD1. Germline V CDR1 and CDR2: MDHEN, SYDVKM. This CDR3 contains 16 residues. J gave up 0 bases and V 6 bases, and 7 bases lay outside the gene matches. CDR3 sequence: CASSTSGQGAKNIQYF. The CDR3, as DNA: TGTGCCAGCAGCACTTCCGGACAGGGAGCCAAAAACATTCAGTACTTC.

The rearrangement links TRBV13 to TRBJ1-2; D perhaps matches TRBD1 (5 bases). Germline CDR1 and CDR2: PRHDT and FYEKMQ (reference sequence). Trimming shortened V by 0 bases and J by 3 bases, and 5 bases separated the two germline ends. The length of the CDR3 is 13 residues. The CDR3 nucleotides read TGTGCCAGCAGCTTAGGACAGGACTATGGCTACACCTTC. This gives the protein CASSLGQDYGYTF.

The chain combines TRBV12-3 or TRBV12-4 with TRBJ2-7; D is uncertain. V gave up 3 bases and J gave up 5 bases, with 11 bases separating them. This CDR3 has 13 residues. The CDR3 loop reads CASSLGQKDEQYF. In DNA, the CDR3 is TGTGCCAGCAGTTTGGGCCAGAAGGACGAGCAGTACTTC.

This clonotype has at least ten counts. CDR3 DNA sequence: TGTGCCAGCAGTCCCCGGGTGAGAGGCACCGGGGAGCTGTTTTTT. This translates into CASSPRVRGTGELFF. The chain has TRBV13 and TRBJ2-2; D ambiguous. This CDR3 is built from 15 residues. Trimming took 6 bases from V and 4 from J, leaving 15 bases between them. Germline-derived CDR1 and CDR2 are PRHDT and FYEKMQ (reference sequence).

This clonotype was detected ten times or more. The chain has TRBV29-1 and TRBJ2-5, with 8 bases aligning to TRBD2. With V trimmed by 4 bases and J by 2 bases, 9 bases remained unmatched. The germline V gene encodes CDR1 SQVTM and CDR2 ANQGSEA. This CDR3 has 15 residues. CDR3 loop: CSVVSASGFQETQYF. CDR3 DNA sequence: TGCAGCGTTGTTTCTGCTAGCGGGTTTCAAGAGACCCAGTACTTC.

This clonotype occurred many times. The chain is built from TRBV9 and TRBJ2-5, with TRBD2 matching over 8 bases. The CDR3 has 15 residues. J lost 7 bases, V lost 0 bases, and 8 bases had no gene match. From germline, CDR1 is SGDLS and CDR2 YYNGEE. This CDR3 is CASSVAGGGTSTQYF. Written as DNA, the CDR3 is TGTGCCAGCAGCGTAGCCGGCGGGGGGACCTCGACCCAGTACTTC.

This clonotype showed up just a few times. This chain connects TRBV6-5 to TRBJ1-1, with TRBD1 as a possible D gene (5 bases). The V gene's germline CDR1 is MNHEY and CDR2 SVGAGI. There are 15 residues in the CDR3. The V and J ends lost 6 bases and 2 bases respectively, with 16 bases between them. This CDR3 reads CASRPGRRRNTEAFF. The CDR3, as DNA: TGTGCCAGCAGACCGGGACGGCGGCGAAACACTGAAGCTTTCTTT.

This clonotype was detected many times. This chain connects TRBV28 to TRBJ1-2; possibly TRBD1 for D (6 bases). Germline CDR1 is MDHEN and CDR2 is SYDVKM. CDR3 length equals 12 residues. Trimming cost V 6 bases and J 7 bases, with 12 bases left between them. As DNA, the CDR3 is TGTGCCAGCAGAGGGGGATCCTCTGGCTACACCTTC. Its translation: CASRGGSSGYTF.

J is TRBJ2-6 and V is TRBV2, with a weak D call TRBD2 (5 bases). V was pared by 7 bases and J by 2 bases, with 12 bases between. The CDR3 is 15 amino acids. Germline-derived CDR1 and CDR2 are SNHLY and FYNNEI. The CDR3 loop reads CASTRGMAGANVLTF. The DNA of the CDR3 is TGTGCCAGCACTCGGGGAATGGCTGGGGCCAACGTCCTGACTTTC. Full variable domain (outside the CDR3, taken from reference TRBV2 and TRBJ2-6): EPEVTQTPSHQVTQMGQEVILRCVPISNHLYFYWYRQILGQKVEFLVSFYNNEISEKSEIFDDQFSVERPDGSNFTLKIRSTKLEDSAMYFCASTRGMAGANVLTFGAGSRLTVL.

This clonotype was detected only a few times. V gene TRBV28 combines with J gene TRBJ1-4; D gene unclear. The CDR3 runs to 15 residues. Trimming left V 6 bases short and J 5 bases short, with 16 bases between. Germline CDR1 reads MDHEN; CDR2 reads SYDVKM. The CDR3 nucleotides read TGTGCCAGCAGCCCGCGGCAGACGATAAATGAAAAACTGTTTTTT. It yields the protein CASSPRQTINEKLFF.

This clonotype was seen repeatedly, ten times or more. The rearrangement joins TRBV7-2 to TRBJ1-2; D may be TRBD1 (5 bases). The CDR3 has 17 amino acids. CDR1 and CDR2 (germline): SGHTA, FQGNSA. V was cut by 4 bases and J by 2 bases, with 20 bases left in between. CDR3 bases: TGTGCCAGCAGCTCCACCCCGACAGTTATCTCGAACTATGGCTACACCTTC. Translated: CASSSTPTVISNYGYTF.

By frequency in the sample, this clonotype is medium-sized (0.01 to 0.1%). The CDR3 sequence: CASSPQGSNQPQHF. The CDR3 coding sequence is TGTGCCAGCAGCCCACAGGGAAGCAATCAGCCCCAGCATTTT. The gene calls are TRBV27 and TRBJ1-5; D may be TRBD1 (6 bases). The CDR3 extends over 14 amino acids. The V gene's germline CDR1 is MNHEY and CDR2 SMNVEV (reference sequence). V was pared by 6 bases and J by 1 base, with 10 bases between.

The chain uses TRBV27 and TRBJ1-4; D possibly corresponds to TRBD1 (5 bases). V dropped 4 bases and J dropped 7 bases, with 13 bases sitting between them. The CDR3 loop spans 14 amino acids. The germline V gene encodes CDR1 MNHEY and CDR2 SMNVEV (reference sequence). The CDR3 loop is CASSYGAGPEKLFF. The CDR3 bases are TGTGCCAGCAGTTATGGGGCTGGTCCTGAAAAACTGTTTTTT.

This clonotype was detected many times. The J gene is TRBJ2-2, the V gene TRBV7-3, with 14 bases lining up with TRBD2. The CDR3 runs to 17 residues. Germline CDR1 SGHTA, CDR2 FQGTGA. V lost 4 bases and J lost 1; bases outside the gene matches: 2. The CDR3 here is CASSSGLAGGNTGELFF. CDR3 DNA sequence: TGTGCCAGCAGCTCCGGACTAGCGGGAGGGAACACCGGGGAGCTGTTTTTT.

The chain links TRBV20-1 to TRBJ2-1; D ambiguous. Germline CDR1 is DFQATT and CDR2 is SNEGSKA (reference sequence). This CDR3 is 14 amino acids long. V lost 5 bases and J 6 bases, leaving 17 bases between the germline ends. The CDR3 sequence is CSAPGGWIRNEQFF. In DNA form, the CDR3 reads TGCAGTGCTCCAGGCGGTTGGATACGCAATGAGCAGTTCTTC.

This chain uses TRBV28 with TRBJ2-3; a possible D gene is TRBD2 (6 bases). Between the trimmed V and J ends, which lost 4 bases and 0 bases, there was a span of 14 bases. The CDR3 sequence is 16 residues long. Germline V lookup: CDR1 MDHEN, CDR2 SYDVKM. CDR3 sequence reads: CASSYGGAASTDTQYF. In DNA, the CDR3 is TGTGCCAGCAGTTACGGCGGGGCAGCTAGCACAGATACGCAGTATTTT.

The genes are TRBV28 and TRBJ2-3, with 7 bases identical to TRBD2. The CDR3 consists of 15 residues. J was trimmed by 4 bases and V by 6 bases; bases with no gene match: 10. The germline V gene has CDR1 MDHEN and CDR2 SYDVKM. The CDR3 protein is CASSRRGAGADTQYF. In DNA, the CDR3 is TGTGCCAGCAGCCGTCGAGGGGCGGGGGCAGATACGCAGTATTTT.

The sample holds many counts of this clonotype. The chain combines TRBV7-8 with TRBJ1-5; the match to TRBD1 covers 9 bases. V gave up 3 bases and J gave up 7 bases; unmatched junction bases: 7. The CDR3 has 15 residues. Per the germline V gene, CDR1 is SGHVS and CDR2 is FQNEAQ. CDR3 nucleotide sequence: TGTGCCAGCAGCTTCCGGGACAGGGTCGCCCAGCCCCAGCATTTT. Translation: CASSFRDRVAQPQHF. The variable domain in full, with the rest retrieved from reference TRBV7-8 and TRBJ1-5, is GAGVSQSPRYKVAKRGQDVALRCDPISGHVSLFWYQQALGQGPEFLTYFQNEAQLDKSGLPSDRFFAERPEGSVSTLKIQRTQQEDSAVYLCASSFRDRVAQPQHFGDGTRLSIL.

This clonotype came up a few times. V and J are TRBV5-6 and TRBJ2-1; a weak D match, TRBD1 (6 bases). The length of the CDR3 is 18 residues. Looked up from germline, CDR1 is SGHDT and CDR2 is YYEEEE. The V and J ends lost 2 bases and 1 base respectively, with 19 bases between them. CDR3 sequence reads: CASSFPGLDSASYNEQFF. CDR3 bases: TGTGCCAGCAGCTTCCCCGGCCTGGACAGCGCTTCCTACAATGAGCAGTTCTTC.